This T cell receptor beta chain was captured in a study of identical twins. Study-wide results and caveats: Fewer insertions marked abundant cord blood beta clonotypes; young adult naive trended weakly, memory not at all.

The V and J ends lost 4 bases and 0 bases respectively, with 13 bases between them. In germline, CDR1 is DFQATT, CDR2 SNEGSKA (reference sequence). The CDR3 is 15 residues long. A template switching step contributed a universal primer site, while unique molecular identifiers were present in the cDNA. TCRdb passed the 5' RACE reads through MiXCR, listing each CDR3 protein once. The table records 1.5 million to 2 million distinct CDR3 sequences, roughly a third of them present only once. This clonotype was seen only a few times. As yet, its antigen is unknown. This clonotype was sampled from a newborn girl in good health. The sequenced sample consisted of cord blood. The chain uses TRBV20-1 and TRBJ1-3; TRBD1 is a possible D gene (6 bases). CDR3 coding DNA: TGCAGTGCTACCGACACAGGGAGCTCTGGAAACACCATATATTTT. This codes for CSATDTGSSGNTIYF.